Each of the 20 T cell receptor beta chains below was sequenced from the same sample in a study of vaccination effects on CD4 cells after COVID-19. No antigens are known for them. Ahead of sequencing, the ViraFEST assay grew antigen-specific CD4+ T cells using viral peptide pools. Cultured cells yielded isolated CD4+ T cells after less than 11 days. PCR confirmed that the person was infected with SARS-CoV-2 between March and December 2020. The protocol was immunoSEQ multiplex PCR, while the TCRdb copy is restricted to in-frame clones and leaves out a portion. The profile shows about 36,000 clones, 55% to 75% of them singletons. The sequences come from CD4+ T cells from PBMCs cultured with HCoV-NL63 spike peptides, collected before COVID-19 vaccination. The receptors were sampled from a human donor who had a prior SARS-CoV-2 infection.

This clone was seen a handful of times. The chain has TRBV5-1 and TRBJ1-1; 9 bases are a match to TRBD1. The CDR3 length is 13 residues. CDR1 is SGHRS, CDR2 YFSETQ, per germline. Germline trimming cut 1 base from V and 11 bases from J; bases unmatched to any gene: 6. Here the CDR3 DNA reads TGCGCCAGCAGCTTGTACCGGGACAGGGCCGCTTTCTTT. It translates to CASSLYRDRAAFF.

V is TRBV4-3 and J is TRBJ1-1; 12 bases match TRBD1. The length of the CDR3 is 16 residues. Germline trimming cut 3 bases from V and 10 bases from J; bases unmatched to any gene: 12. CDR1 LGHNA and CDR2 YSLEER come from the germline V gene. The CDR3 coding sequence is TGCGCCAGCAGCCAGGGGACAGGGGGCGGTGGGTATTCAGCTTTCTTT. Its protein product is CASSQGTGGGGYSAFF.

This clone was counted only a few times. The chain uses TRBV4-2 and TRBJ2-2, with D perhaps TRBD2 (6 bases). The germline V gene encodes CDR1 LGHNA and CDR2 YNFKEQ. V was trimmed by 1 base and J by 3 bases, leaving 9 bases between them. The CDR3 extends over 15 amino acids. The CDR3 loop is CASSQGAGDTGELFF. The CDR3 DNA reads as TGTGCCAGCAGCCAAGGAGCGGGCGACACCGGGGAGCTGTTTTTT.

CDR3 in amino acids: CASSPNPGLAGTDTQYF. DNA of the CDR3: TGTGCCAGCAGCCCCAACCCTGGACTAGCGGGCACAGATACGCAGTATTTT. The chain uses TRBV7-8 and TRBJ2-3, with TRBD2 matching over 10 bases. The V segment lost 5 bases and the J segment 1 base; nucleotides outside the gene matches: 9. This CDR3 has 17 amino acids. Germline V lookup: CDR1 SGHVS, CDR2 FQNEAQ.

This chain links TRBV4-1 with TRBJ2-1, with D possibly TRBD2 on 6 matching bases. The germline V gene has CDR1 MGHRA and CDR2 YSYEKL. Trimming removed 0 bases at V and 9 bases at J, with 15 bases between. The CDR3 contains 15 residues. For the CDR3, the DNA is TGCGCCAGCAGCCAAGATGGGCCCGGGGGAAGTGAGCAGTTCTTC. It specifies CASSQDGPGGSEQFF.

The chain recombines TRBV18 with TRBJ2-2; D uncertain. V gave up 6 bases and J gave up 4 bases, with 15 bases separating them. There are 15 residues in the CDR3. From germline, CDR1 is KGHSH and CDR2 LQKENI. This CDR3 reads CASSHDTRGTGELFF. The CDR3, as DNA: TGTGCCAGCTCTCACGACACCCGAGGCACCGGGGAGCTGTTTTTT.

The CDR3 coding sequence is TGTGCCAGCAGCTTAAACACCCCCGCTTATGGCTACACCTTC. Protein sequence: CASSLNTPAYGYTF. The V call is TRBV13, the J call TRBJ1-2; D is undetermined. V was pared by 2 bases and J by 5 bases, with 12 bases between. In germline, CDR1 is PRHDT, CDR2 FYEKMQ (reference sequence). The CDR3 sequence is 14 residues long.

V gene TRBV24-1 combines with J gene TRBJ2-1, with 12 bases that match TRBD2. Unmatched junction bases numbered 6, after V lost 4 bases and J lost 6 bases. Germline V gene data show CDR1 as KGHDR and CDR2 as SFDVKD. The CDR3 sequence is 16 residues long. The CDR3 DNA follows: TGTGCCACCAGTGACCCCCTAGCGGGAGGGGGCAATGAGCAGTTCTTC. This codes for CATSDPLAGGGNEQFF.

The rearrangement joins TRBV6-5 to TRBJ1-2; TRBD1 might be the D (6 bases). Germline-derived CDR1 and CDR2 are MNHEY and SVGAGI. This CDR3 has 11 amino acids. V was trimmed by 6 bases and J by 12 bases, leaving 14 bases between them. Here the CDR3 DNA reads TGTGCCAGCAGACAACAGGGCCCCCACACCTTC. Translation: CASRQQGPHTF.

The sample holds a few counts of this clone. This sequence joins TRBV6-1 and TRBJ1-6; no clear D gene. Germline CDR1 MNHNS, CDR2 SASEGT. Trimming took 1 base from V and 6 from J, leaving 7 bases between them. This CDR3 region has 14 residues. CDR3 DNA: TGTGCCAGCAGTGAAGACGCCAGTAATTCACCCCTCCACTTT. Protein sequence: CASSEDASNSPLHF.

The chain couples TRBV20-1 to TRBJ2-5, with D possibly TRBD1 on 6 matching bases. V was pared by 3 bases and J by 5 bases, with 13 bases between. Looked up from germline, CDR1 is DFQATT and CDR2 is SNEGSKA (reference sequence). This CDR3 is built from 13 residues. CDR3 coding DNA: TGCAGTGCTAGTGGCCGAGGGGGTGAGACCCAGTACTTC. Protein: CSASGRGGETQYF.

V gene TRBV6-5 combines with J gene TRBJ1-5; D remains unclear. Per germline, CDR1 MNHEY and CDR2 SVGAGI. V was shortened by 6 bases and J by 5 bases, with 17 bases between the two germline ends. There are 15 residues in the CDR3. Here the CDR3 DNA reads TGTGCCAGCAGCCGAGATCGCGGAACCGATCAGCCCCAGCATTTT. Translated, it gives CASSRDRGTDQPQHF.

This clone has a single count. This sequence joins TRBV9 and TRBJ2-7; D remains unclear. V shed 0 bases and J shed 0 bases, with 7 bases lying between them. In germline, CDR1 is SGDLS, CDR2 YYNGEE. The CDR3 runs to 14 residues. The CDR3 spells CASSVGSSSYEQYF. In DNA form, the CDR3 reads TGTGCCAGCAGCGTAGGATCGAGCTCCTACGAGCAGTACTTC.

This clone was counted a single time. This rearrangement joins TRBV6-5 to TRBJ1-4; TRBD1 agrees at 12 bases. The germline V gene encodes CDR1 MNHEY and CDR2 SVGAGI. V shed 5 bases, J shed 7 bases, and the junction held 5 bases outside the gene matches. CDR3 length: 15 amino acids. CDR3 sequence (DNA): TGTGCCAGCAGTATCCGGGACAGGGGGCTTGAAAAACTGTTTTTT. Translation gives CASSIRDRGLEKLFF.

CDR3 protein: CASSSQGTLNSPLHF. The CDR3 DNA follows: TGTGCCAGCAGCTCCCAGGGGACGCTCAATTCACCCCTCCACTTT. The rearrangement uses TRBV7-2 and TRBJ1-6, with a tentative D call TRBD1 (6 bases). CDR3 size: 15 residues. CDR1 and CDR2 from the germline V gene are SGHTA and FQGNSA. Trimming pared 4 bases from V and 7 bases from J, leaving 14 bases between.

The chain has TRBV2 and TRBJ1-6; a possible D gene is TRBD1 (5 bases). Germline CDR1 and CDR2: SNHLY and FYNNEI. Trimming took 7 bases from V and 8 from J, leaving 15 bases between them. The CDR3 has 14 amino acids. The CDR3 DNA follows: TGTGCCAGCACAGAACAGGTCTCGGATTCACCCCTCCACTTT. This sequence encodes CASTEQVSDSPLHF.

The CDR3 bases are TGTGCCAGCTCACCCTCAGGGGGTGTCACAGATACGCAGTATTTT. Encoded protein: CASSPSGGVTDTQYF. The rearrangement uses TRBV18 and TRBJ2-3, with 7 nucleotides matching TRBD1. V gave up 3 bases and J gave up 2 bases; unmatched junction bases: 5. The CDR3 spans 15 residues. The germline V gene has CDR1 KGHSH and CDR2 LQKENI.

The chain combines TRBV2 with TRBJ2-7; no definite D call. V lost 6 bases to trimming and J lost 0 bases, with 15 bases between them. This CDR3 has 15 amino acids. The germline V gene has CDR1 SNHLY and CDR2 FYNNEI. Here the CDR3 reads CASRSLFRSSYEQYF. In nucleotides, the CDR3 is TGTGCCAGCAGGTCCCTCTTCAGGAGCTCCTACGAGCAGTACTTC.

The chain couples TRBV7-2 to TRBJ2-7; 13 bases agree with TRBD2. The CDR3 loop spans 17 amino acids. V lost 5 bases to trimming and J lost 5 bases; unmatched junction nucleotides: 12. CDR1 is SGHTA and CDR2 is FQGNSA in the germline V gene. CDR3 coding DNA: TGTGCCAGCAGCAAAGTCGGACTAGCGGGAGATTCCCACGAGCAGTACTTC. Encoded protein: CASSKVGLAGDSHEQYF.

This clone was counted a single time. The chain's CDR3 is CASSPRTVNEKLFF. DNA for the CDR3: TGTGCCAGCAGCCCACGGACAGTGAATGAAAAACTGTTTTTT. The chain has TRBV5-8 and TRBJ1-4, with TRBD1 as a possible D gene (6 bases). In germline, CDR1 is SGHTS, CDR2 YDEGEE. CDR3 length: 14 amino acids. V was clipped by 4 bases and J by 5 bases, with 12 bases between them. Together with reference TRBV5-8 and TRBJ1-4, the CDR3 gives the full variable domain: EAGVTQSPTHLIKTRGQQATLRCSPISGHTSVYWYQQALGLGLQFLLWYDEGEERNRGNFPPRFSGRQFPNYSSELNVNALELEDSALYLCASSPRTVNEKLFFGSGTQLSVL.